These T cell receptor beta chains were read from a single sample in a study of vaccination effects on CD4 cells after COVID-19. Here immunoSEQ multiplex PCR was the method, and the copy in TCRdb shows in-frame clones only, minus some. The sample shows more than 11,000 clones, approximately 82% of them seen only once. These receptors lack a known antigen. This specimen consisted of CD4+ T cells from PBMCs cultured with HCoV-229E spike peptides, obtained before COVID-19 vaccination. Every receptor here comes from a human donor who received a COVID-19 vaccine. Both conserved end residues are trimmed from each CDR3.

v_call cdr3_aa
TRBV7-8 ASSQEGPGRLF
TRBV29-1 SVTLTGNEQY
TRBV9 ASSYGASGGPRDEQF
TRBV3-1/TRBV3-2 ASSAGTQETQY
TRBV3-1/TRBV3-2 ASSHPGSGANVLT
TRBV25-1 ASSEPGLANIQY
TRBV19 ASRKREGQYNEQF
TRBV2 ASSGTGASPLH
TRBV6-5 ASSYSRDGRGEQY
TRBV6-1 ASSEFPGQRSYNSPLH
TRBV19 ASRGTSGVGTDTQY
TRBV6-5 ASRRFQGEYSPLH
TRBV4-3 ASSQDPGTSGYNEQF
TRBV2 ASSEQGALNEQF
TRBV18 ASSRRDRGSNYEQY
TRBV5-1 ASSPSTGTDTQY
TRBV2 ASSGAGARGKLF
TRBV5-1 ASSFTWDRRLSYEQY
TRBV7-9 ASSPGTASGANVLT
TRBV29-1 SVMTLNTEAF
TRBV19 ASSIRGEQY
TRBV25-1 ASSGGGRELF
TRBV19 ASSWGTSGNTIY
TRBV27 ASSREGAINQPQH